Listed here are 15 T cell receptor beta chains from one sample, sequenced in a study of blood T cell repertoires in COVID-19. TCRdb's table, derived via immunoSEQ multiplex PCR, lists solely in-frame clones and lacks some. The repertoire consists of a few hundred thousand clones, with 85% occurring once and the leading ten covering roughly 3.6%. The source material was peripheral blood. Receptors originate from a woman in her late teens or twenties with acute or convalescent COVID-19.

V gene TRBV4-1 combines with J gene TRBJ1-6, with TRBD1 matching over 10 bases. The CDR3 is made up of 20 amino acids. Germline CDR1 and CDR2: MGHRA and YSYEKL. The junction had 11 bases not matched to a gene; V was cut back by 0 bases and J by 3 bases. Here the CDR3 reads CASSQDMGGTGAFYNSPLHF. The CDR3 DNA is TGCGCCAGCAGCCAAGATATGGGCGGGACAGGGGCTTTCTATAATTCACCCCTCCACTTT.

The V and J genes are TRBV4-1 and TRBJ1-1; a weak D match, TRBD1 (6 bases). The V and J ends lost 2 bases and 4 bases respectively, with 20 bases between them. Germline V lookup: CDR1 MGHRA, CDR2 YSYEKL. This CDR3 has 17 amino acids. The CDR3 reads CASSQQKGPGATTEAFF. The CDR3 region has the DNA TGCGCCAGCAGCCAACAAAAGGGTCCAGGGGCAACCACTGAAGCTTTCTTT.

The chain uses TRBV5-4 and TRBJ1-1; D not resolved. The V end lost 4 bases, the J end lost 1 base, and 11 bases lay between the germline ends. The CDR3 extends over 14 amino acids. CDR1 and CDR2 (germline): SGHNT, YYREEE (reference sequence). Here the CDR3 DNA reads TGTGCCAGCAGCCCCTCCCTAGGGAACACTGAAGCTTTCTTT. Protein: CASSPSLGNTEAFF.

This sequence joins TRBV28 and TRBJ1-3; the D gene is possibly TRBD1 (5 bases). The ends were cut back, 6 bases at V and 0 bases at J, with 12 bases in the middle. The germline V gene has CDR1 MDHEN and CDR2 SYDVKM. This CDR3 comprises 15 residues. The CDR3 DNA follows: TGTGCCAGCAGGCCTACGACAGTCTCTGGAAACACCATATATTTT. Amino acid sequence: CASRPTTVSGNTIYF.

The chain uses TRBV29-1 and TRBJ1-5; possible D gene TRBD1, 5 bases. With 4 bases removed from V and 3 bases from J, the gap between germline ends came to 10 bases. This CDR3 has 13 residues. The V gene's germline CDR1 is SQVTM and CDR2 ANQGSEA. The CDR3 nucleotides read TGCAGCGTTGGCGGGGGGAACAATCAGCCCCAGCATTTT. Its translation is CSVGGGNNQPQHF.

In this sample, this clone turned up a few times. This rearrangement joins TRBV6-5 to TRBJ1-4, with TRBD1 matching over 8 bases. The J segment lost 8 bases and the V segment lost 2 bases, leaving 7 bases of the junction unmatched. Germline loops: CDR1 MNHEY, CDR2 SVGAGI. CDR3 length: 15 residues. The DNA for the CDR3 is TGTGCCAGCAGTTACGGCGGACAGGGCGGGGAAAAACTGTTTTTT. Residues: CASSYGGQGGEKLFF.

This clone was detected a few times. The chain couples TRBV5-1 to TRBJ1-2; TRBD1 might be the D (5 bases). This CDR3 has 17 amino acids. Trimming stripped 5 bases from V and 7 bases from J, with 27 bases between. CDR1 and CDR2 from the germline V gene are SGHRS and YFSETQ. The CDR3 nucleotides read TGCGCCAGCAGACCCCCAGAACGCCCCGGGGGAACGGGTGGCTACACCTTC. Translating gives CASRPPERPGGTGGYTF.

This chain links TRBV30 with TRBJ1-5; 7 nucleotides line up with TRBD1. Germline loops: CDR1 GTSNPN, CDR2 SVGIG (reference sequence). V was clipped by 1 base and J by 3 bases; unmatched bases: 3. This CDR3 is 14 amino acids long. CDR3 DNA: TGTGCCTGGAGTGGACAGGGAATCAATCAGCCCCAGCATTTT. Its protein product is CAWSGQGINQPQHF.

The chain combines TRBV18 with TRBJ1-1; no definite D call. Germline CDR1 is KGHSH and CDR2 is LQKENI. The CDR3 runs to 15 residues. The V end lost 2 bases, the J end lost 2 bases, and 12 bases lay between the germline ends. The CDR3 region has the DNA TGTGCCAGCTCACCAGAACAGCCTTTTAACACTGAAGCTTTCTTT. It codes for CASSPEQPFNTEAFF.

V usage is TRBV4-1 and J usage is TRBJ2-1; TRBD2 matches at 11 bases. Germline V gene data show CDR1 as MGHRA and CDR2 as YSYEKL. V trimming: 4 bases; J trimming: 7 bases; junction bases outside the gene matches: 6. This CDR3 comprises 15 residues. CDR3: CASSPLAGADNEQFF. The CDR3 DNA is TGCGCCAGCAGCCCACTAGCGGGAGCGGATAATGAGCAGTTCTTC.

The CDR3 nucleotides are TGTGCCATTTTGGACATTCTTATGGACGAGCAGTACTTC. Translating it yields CAILDILMDEQYF. This chain joins TRBV10-3 and TRBJ2-7; TRBD1 might be the D (5 bases). The CDR3 covers 13 residues. V lost 9 bases, J lost 5 bases, and 17 bases lay in between. Germline V gives CDR1 ENHRY, CDR2 SYGVKD.

The J gene is TRBJ1-1, the V gene TRBV11-2; D gene ambiguous. Trimming cost V 1 base and J 8 bases, with 11 bases left between them. The CDR3 length is 13 residues. Per germline, CDR1 SGHAT and CDR2 FQNNGV. CDR3 residues: CASSLGSDLEAFF. The DNA of the CDR3 is TGTGCCAGCAGCTTAGGCTCCGACTTGGAAGCTTTCTTT. Full variable domain (rest looked up from reference TRBV11-2 and TRBJ1-1): EAGVAQSPRYKIIEKRQSVAFWCNPISGHATLYWYQQILGQGPKLLIQFQNNGVVDDSQLPKDRFSAERLKGVDSTLKIQPAKLEDSAVYLCASSLGSDLEAFFGQGTRLTVV.

V and J are TRBV18 and TRBJ2-2, with a tentative D call TRBD1 (5 bases). The CDR3 is made up of 15 amino acids. Trimming removed 3 bases at V and 5 bases at J, with 13 bases between. Per the germline V gene, CDR1 is KGHSH and CDR2 is LQKENI. For the CDR3, the DNA is TGTGCCAGCTCACCGCGCAGGGAAGTAACCGGGGAGCTGTTTTTT. Translation: CASSPRREVTGELFF.

This chain uses TRBV7-2 with TRBJ2-3; D remains ambiguous. Germline loops: CDR1 SGHTA, CDR2 FQGNSA. Trimming stripped 0 bases from V and 1 base from J, with 11 bases between. The CDR3 is 16 residues long. This CDR3 is CASSLAGLGGTDTQYF. DNA for the CDR3: TGTGCCAGCAGCTTAGCAGGCCTAGGTGGCACAGATACGCAGTATTTT. Combining the CDR3 with reference TRBV7-2 and TRBJ2-3 gives the whole variable domain GAGVSQSPSNKVTEKGKDVELRCDPISGHTALYWYRQSLGQGLEFLIYFQGNSAPDKSGLPSDRFSAERTGGSVSTLTIQRTQQEDSAVYLCASSLAGLGGTDTQYFGPGTRLTVL.

This chain connects TRBV3-1 (or the pseudogene TRBV3-2) to TRBJ1-6; no reliable D call. Germline assignment: CDR1 LGHDT and CDR2 YNNKEL (reference sequence). CDR3 length: 16 residues. The V end was cut by 2 bases, the J end by 8 bases, with 16 bases between. The CDR3 nucleotides are TGTGCCAGCAGCCAATTTTATGACCCAGCGGATTCACCCCTCCACTTT. It yields the protein CASSQFYDPADSPLHF.